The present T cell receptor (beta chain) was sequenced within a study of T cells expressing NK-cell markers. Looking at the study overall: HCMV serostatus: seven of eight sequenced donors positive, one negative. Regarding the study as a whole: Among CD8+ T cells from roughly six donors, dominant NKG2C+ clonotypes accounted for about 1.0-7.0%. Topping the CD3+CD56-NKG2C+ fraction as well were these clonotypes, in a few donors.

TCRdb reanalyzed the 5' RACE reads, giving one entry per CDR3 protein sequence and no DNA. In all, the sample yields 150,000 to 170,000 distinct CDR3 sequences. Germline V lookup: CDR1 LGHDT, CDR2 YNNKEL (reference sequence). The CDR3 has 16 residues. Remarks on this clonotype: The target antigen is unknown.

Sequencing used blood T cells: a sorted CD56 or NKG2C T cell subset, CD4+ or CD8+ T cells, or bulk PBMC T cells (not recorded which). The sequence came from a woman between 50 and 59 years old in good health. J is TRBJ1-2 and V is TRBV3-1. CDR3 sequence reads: CASSQDLAPYYYGYTF.